A selection of T cell receptor beta chains follows, all from one sample in a study of T cells after somatic rescue of genetic block. The data were produced by immunoSEQ multiplex PCR, yet TCRdb's version contains in-frame clones alone and is incomplete. The sample lists tens of thousands of clones, 85% to 95% occurring once. The sample was peripheral blood mononuclear cells (PBMCs). The receptors were sampled from a man between 40 and 49 years old. Both conserved end residues are part of each CDR3. The D gene is left open where the match is weak. Clone size appears in some rows only: once, few, many, or a class for an expanded clone.

V	size	D	J	DNA	CDR3
TRBV6-1	.	.	TRBJ2-4	TGTGCCAGCAGACAGCTGAAAAACATTCAGTACTTC	CASRQLKNIQYF
TRBV12-5	once	.	TRBJ2-7	TGTGCTAGTGGTTTGGAAGGGAGATCCTACGAGCAGTACTTC	CASGLEGRSYEQYF
TRBV5-8	.	TRBD1	TRBJ1-2	TGTGCCAGCAGCGAATACCCAGGGGGAGGGTATGGCTACACCTTC	CASSEYPGGGYGYTF
TRBV2	.	.	TRBJ2-5	TGTGCCAGCAGTGCCGGGTCGTACCAAGAGACCCAGTACTTC	CASSAGSYQETQYF
TRBV19	.	TRBD1	TRBJ2-7	TGTGCCACCACCGACAGGGGCTACGAGCAGTACTTC	CATTDRGYEQYF
TRBV27	.	TRBD1	TRBJ2-7	TGTGCCAGCAGTAGGGGGGGACAGGGATCCTACGAGCAGTACTTC	CASSRGGQGSYEQYF
TRBV29-1	once	.	TRBJ2-3	TGCAGCGTTGAGGCCCGGGGGCGCACAGATACGCAGTATTTT	CSVEARGRTDTQYF
TRBV10-2	.	.	TRBJ2-2	TGCGCCAGCAGCGAAGGGCGATACACCGGGGAGCTGTTTTTT	CASSEGRYTGELFF
TRBV13	.	TRBD2	TRBJ2-2	TGTGCCAGCAGACGACGGACTAGCGGGAAAGTCACCGGGGAGCTGTTTTTT	CASRRRTSGKVTGELFF
TRBV11-2	.	TRBD1	TRBJ2-7	TGTGCCAGCCAAGGGACAGGGTGGTACGAGCAGTACTTC	CASQGTGWYEQYF
TRBV27	.	.	TRBJ2-6	TGTGCCAGCAGTTTCTCTGGGGCCAACGTCCTGACTTTC	CASSFSGANVLTF
TRBV28	.	TRBD1	TRBJ1-2	TGTGCCAGCAGTTTACCCCTCGGGACAGGTTGGTCTGGCTACACCTTC	CASSLPLGTGWSGYTF
TRBV5-1	.	TRBD1	TRBJ1-2	TGCGCCAGCAGCCCAGAGACAGGGGAGGGTGGCTACACCTTC	CASSPETGEGGYTF
TRBV27	.	TRBD1	TRBJ2-7	TGTGCCAGCAGTTATGGGACAGGAGACTACGAGCAGTACTTC	CASSYGTGDYEQYF
TRBV27	.	TRBD2	TRBJ2-7	TGTGCCAGCTTAAAAGCGGGAGGGCGGGGATCCTACGAGCAGTACTTC	CASLKAGGRGSYEQYF
TRBV6-5	.	.	TRBJ1-3	TGTGCCAGCAGAAGTGGCGCCGCTGGAAACACCATATATTTT	CASRSGAAGNTIYF
TRBV27	.	TRBD2	TRBJ2-1	TGTGCCAGCAGTGACCAACTAGCGGGGGGGTACAATGAGCAGTTCTTC	CASSDQLAGGYNEQFF
TRBV4-3	.	TRBD2	TRBJ2-7	TGCGCCAGCAGCCCGCAGGTGGCTAGCGGATTAAGGGAGCAGTACTTC	CASSPQVASGLREQYF
TRBV7-9	.	TRBD2	TRBJ2-3	TGTGCCGGGTCACATAGCGGGGGGGCCACGGATACGCAGTATTTT	CAGSHSGGATDTQYF
TRBV6-5	.	.	TRBJ2-2	TGTGCCAGCAGTTTACTCTACACCGGGGAGCTGTTTTTT	CASSLLYTGELFF
TRBV28	.	.	TRBJ1-5	TGTGCCAGCAGACCCCCCGGAAGCAATCAGCCCCAGCATTTT	CASRPPGSNQPQHF
TRBV15	.	.	TRBJ1-4	TGTGCCACCAGCAGAGAAGGTGGCAGGGCAGCTAATGAAAAACTGTTTTTT	CATSREGGRAANEKLFF
TRBV20-1	.	.	TRBJ2-1	TGCAGTGCTTGGTCCAATGAGCAGTTCTTC	CSAWSNEQFF
TRBV2	.	.	TRBJ2-1	TGTGCCAGCACGGCGGGGAACTACAATGAGCAGTTCTTC	CASTAGNYNEQFF
TRBV28	.	.	TRBJ2-7	TGTGCCAGCAGTTTTGCTTTGCGAATCTACGAGCAGTACTTC	CASSFALRIYEQYF
TRBV20-1	.	.	TRBJ2-3	TGCAGTGCTGAGCAACAGGATACGCAGTATTTT	CSAEQQDTQYF
TRBV5-1	.	.	TRBJ1-1	TGCGCCAGCAGCTTGAGAACAGAGAGGAACACTGAAGCTTTCTTT	CASSLRTERNTEAFF